Presented here are 28 T cell receptor beta chains from one specimen sequenced in a study of CD8 T cells in ankylosing spondylitis. The study's findings and limits: There was a TCR beta motif, made of several highly homologous variants, that appeared characteristic of ankylosing spondylitis blood.

These TCRs are of unknown antigen specificity. TCRdb fed the 5' RACE reads into MiXCR, producing one record per CDR3 protein. The sample gives 450,000 to 550,000 distinct CDR3 sequences, 5.3% of which show up once; around 3.4% is in the top ten. The specimen was blood, either unsorted or a sorted T cell fraction (not recorded which). These receptors came from a male donor with ankylosing spondylitis.

The DNA for the CDR3 is TGTGCCAGCAGTTTACGCCTCCCAGGGGAATATAGCAATCAGCCCCAGCATTTT. It translates to CASSLRLPGEYSNQPQHF. This rearrangement joins TRBV27 to TRBJ1-5, with D possibly being TRBD1 (6 bases). V was clipped by 2 bases and J by 0 bases, with 17 bases between them. This CDR3 has 18 residues. CDR1 and CDR2 from the germline V gene are MNHEY and SMNVEV (reference sequence).

This clonotype was picked up many times. The CDR3 loop reads CASSQSAFF. The CDR3 region has the DNA TGCGCCAGCAGCCAATCAGCTTTCTTT. The chain carries TRBV4-3 and TRBJ1-1, with D unresolved. Germline CDR1 LGHNA, CDR2 YSLEER. The V gene lost 2 bases and the J gene lost 10 bases, with 2 bases spanning the gap. This CDR3 spans 9 amino acids.

This clonotype occurred many times. V is TRBV29-1 and J is TRBJ2-5, with TRBD1 matching over 7 bases. The length of the CDR3 is 14 residues. Trimming cost V 5 bases and J 6 bases; bases outside gene matches: 12. Germline values: CDR1 SQVTM, CDR2 ANQGSEA. CDR3 region: CSVQGQRYRQTQYF. In DNA form, the CDR3 reads TGCAGCGTTCAGGGACAGCGGTACAGGCAGACCCAGTACTTC.

This clonotype was seen repeatedly, ten times or more. J is TRBJ1-5 and V is TRBV29-1, with D unresolved. The CDR3 length is 12 residues. With 4 bases removed from V and 2 bases from J, the gap between germline ends came to 6 bases. Germline CDR1 reads SQVTM; CDR2 reads ANQGSEA. As DNA, the CDR3 is TGCAGCGTTGCTAGTGGCAATCAGCCCCAGCATTTT. Translation gives CSVASGNQPQHF.

This clonotype was counted a few times. The V gene is TRBV18, the J gene TRBJ2-7; 8 nucleotides align to TRBD2. The CDR3 runs 14 residues. Germline V gene sequence: CDR1 KGHSH, CDR2 LQKENI. J was trimmed by 3 bases and V by 6 bases; bases with no gene match: 7. The CDR3: CASSPTSGGYEQYF. The CDR3 DNA reads TGTGCCAGCTCTCCCACTAGCGGAGGCTACGAGCAGTACTTC.

This clonotype was found many times. V and J are TRBV7-2 and TRBJ1-3; 7 bases are a match to TRBD1. The CDR3 runs to 12 residues. Germline lookup yields CDR1 SGHTA and CDR2 FQGNSA. The ends lost 3 bases at V and 11 bases at J; junction bases unmatched: 4. CDR3 nucleotide sequence: TGTGCCAGCAGCTTTGACAGGGCGGCCATATATTTT. Translation: CASSFDRAAIYF.

The chain joins TRBV6-5 to TRBJ2-7; D is possibly TRBD2 (7 bases). This CDR3 has 14 residues. Trimming pared 4 bases from V and 1 base from J, leaving 11 bases between. Germline values: CDR1 MNHEY, CDR2 SVGAGI. The CDR3 loop reads CASSSGGRSYEQYF. CDR3 nucleotides: TGTGCCAGCAGTTCCGGGGGGCGTTCCTACGAGCAGTACTTC.

V and J are TRBV4-2 and TRBJ2-7; 12 nucleotides agree with TRBD2. The junction had 7 bases not matched to a gene; V was cut back by 4 bases and J by 0 bases. The CDR3 length is 17 residues. Germline V lookup: CDR1 LGHNA, CDR2 YNFKEQ. The CDR3 is CASSRGLAGTSSYEQYF. The DNA for the CDR3 is TGTGCCAGCAGCCGAGGACTAGCGGGGACGAGCTCCTACGAGCAGTACTTC.

This clonotype was seen at least ten times. V gene TRBV20-1 combines with J gene TRBJ2-7, with D possibly being TRBD1 (5 bases). The CDR3 contains 13 residues. The germline V gene has CDR1 DFQATT and CDR2 SNEGSKA (reference sequence). Deletions cut 1 base from V and 0 bases from J, with 7 bases between. CDR3 sequence: CSARGGHSYEQYF. As DNA, the CDR3 is TGCAGTGCTAGAGGGGGCCACTCCTACGAGCAGTACTTC.

This clonotype was counted between two and nine times. DNA of the CDR3: TGTGCCAGCAGTCCCACAGGGGGCTCGGTCAAAAACATTCAGTACTTC. Translation gives CASSPTGGSVKNIQYF. The chain is built from TRBV6-1 and TRBJ2-4; 9 nucleotides match TRBD1. The CDR3 contains 16 residues. Trimming took 5 bases from V and 3 from J; bases not matched to a gene: 8. From germline, CDR1 is MNHNS and CDR2 SASEGT.

This clonotype was detected ten times or more. The chain has TRBV19 and TRBJ1-3, with unresolved D. Germline lookup yields CDR1 LNHDA and CDR2 SQIVND (reference sequence). The V end was cut by 7 bases, the J end by 2 bases, with 9 bases between. This CDR3 region has 13 residues. The CDR3 DNA is TGTGCCAGTAAAACACTGACTGGAAACACCATATATTTT. It yields the protein CASKTLTGNTIYF.

The chain is built from TRBV7-9 and TRBJ2-7, with 7 bases lining up with TRBD2. Germline CDR1 is SEHNR and CDR2 is FQNEAQ (reference sequence). This CDR3 has 15 amino acids. Trimming cost V 5 bases and J 5 bases; bases outside gene matches: 12. The CDR3 DNA follows: TGTGCCAGCAGCCCTCGGGGAGGGATGAACGACGAGCAGTACTTC. It specifies CASSPRGGMNDEQYF.

The sample holds many counts of this clonotype. This chain links TRBV29-1 with TRBJ2-7; TRBD1 agrees at 10 bases. The CDR3 is made up of 13 amino acids. Germline V gives CDR1 SQVTM, CDR2 ANQGSEA. V was clipped by 5 bases and J by 5 bases; unmatched bases: 6. CDR3 sequence (DNA): TGCAGCGTTACCGGGACAGGGGCTAACGAGCAGTACTTC. Protein sequence: CSVTGTGANEQYF.

This clonotype was found many times. The rearrangement uses TRBV12-3 or TRBV12-4 and TRBJ1-1; 8 bases map to TRBD1. The CDR3 loop spans 14 amino acids. Unmatched junction bases numbered 4, after V lost 6 bases and J lost 1 base. The CDR3, as DNA: TGTGCCAGCAGGGCAGGGGGCGGGAACACTGAAGCTTTCTTT. Residues: CASRAGGGNTEAFF.

This clonotype was counted at least ten times. The rearrangement joins TRBV13 to TRBJ1-2; TRBD1 is a possible D gene (6 bases). The CDR3 length is 11 residues. Germline loops: CDR1 PRHDT, CDR2 FYEKMQ (reference sequence). The V gene lost 9 bases and the J gene lost 4 bases, with 9 bases spanning the gap. CDR3 protein: CASGGSYGYTF. The DNA for the CDR3 is TGTGCCAGTGGGGGCAGCTATGGCTACACCTTC.

This clonotype was recorded at least ten times. This rearrangement joins TRBV7-9 to TRBJ2-1; possibly TRBD1 for D (6 bases). Germline CDR1 SEHNR, CDR2 FQNEAQ (reference sequence). V lost 7 bases and J 5 bases, leaving 18 bases between the germline ends. The CDR3 totals 15 residues. The DNA of the CDR3 is TGTGCCAGCAACTGGCGCTGGGGGCCAAACAATGAGCAGTTCTTC. Amino acid sequence: CASNWRWGPNNEQFF.

This clonotype was seen ten or more times. This chain links TRBV20-1 with TRBJ2-5, with 9 bases fitting TRBD1. V gave up 6 bases and J gave up 4 bases; unmatched junction bases: 6. This CDR3 region has 13 residues. Germline V CDR1 and CDR2: DFQATT, SNEGSKA (reference sequence). CDR3 loop: CSAVIQGAETQYF. The CDR3 nucleotides read TGCAGTGCAGTTATACAGGGGGCAGAGACCCAGTACTTC.

This clonotype was detected only a few times. The chain carries TRBV27 and TRBJ1-6; possibly TRBD1 for D (5 bases). Trimming pared 0 bases from V and 11 bases from J, leaving 14 bases between. In germline, CDR1 is MNHEY, CDR2 SMNVEV (reference sequence). The CDR3 loop spans 15 amino acids. CDR3 sequence (DNA): TGTGCCAGCAGTTTATCTCCGGGGCAGCGCACACCCCTCCACTTT. Protein: CASSLSPGQRTPLHF.

This clonotype was observed many times. This chain uses TRBV5-1 with TRBJ2-5; unclear D gene. In germline, CDR1 is SGHRS, CDR2 YFSETQ. The ends were cut back, 9 bases at V and 5 bases at J, with 20 bases in the middle. The length of the CDR3 is 14 residues. This chain's CDR3 is CATRGRSGVETQYF. The DNA for the CDR3 is TGCGCCACTAGAGGCAGGTCCGGAGTGGAGACCCAGTACTTC.

This clonotype was recorded at least ten times. V gene TRBV7-6 combines with J gene TRBJ2-5, with 7 bases identical to TRBD1. Germline CDR1 SGHVS, CDR2 FNYEAQ. The CDR3 totals 16 residues. With V trimmed by 5 bases and J by 4 bases, 13 bases remained unmatched. The CDR3: CASSPRTGGRRETQYF. CDR3 coding DNA: TGTGCCAGCAGCCCTAGGACAGGTGGGAGAAGAGAGACCCAGTACTTC.

This clonotype occurred a few times. The rearrangement links TRBV20-1 to TRBJ2-4; D may be TRBD2 (6 bases). The V gene's germline CDR1 is DFQATT and CDR2 SNEGSKA (reference sequence). V dropped 2 bases and J dropped 2 bases, with 19 bases sitting between them. The CDR3 spans 17 residues. CDR3 sequence reads: CSARTPGLRFTKNIQYF. CDR3 coding DNA: TGCAGTGCTAGAACCCCGGGACTCCGATTTACCAAAAACATTCAGTACTTC.

This clonotype was counted only a few times. The chain is built from TRBV18 and TRBJ1-4; no clear D gene. V gave up 0 bases and J gave up 4 bases, with 3 bases separating them. The CDR3 is 13 amino acids. Germline CDR1 is KGHSH and CDR2 is LQKENI. CDR3 coding DNA: TGTGCCAGCTCACCACCCAGTAATGAAAAACTGTTTTTT. Translating gives CASSPPSNEKLFF.

This clonotype was detected ten times or more. V usage is TRBV11-2 and J usage is TRBJ2-6; TRBD1 or TRBD2 may be the D gene (6 bases each). CDR3 length: 18 residues. Germline V gives CDR1 SGHAT, CDR2 FQNNGV. Trimming removed 5 bases from V and 0 bases from J, with 17 bases in between. The CDR3 loop reads CASSRVFGGSSGANVLTF. For the CDR3, the DNA is TGTGCCAGCAGCCGAGTCTTCGGGGGCAGCTCTGGGGCCAACGTCCTGACTTTC.

The chain joins TRBV29-1 to TRBJ2-3; 8 nucleotides align to TRBD2. Unmatched junction bases numbered 6, after V lost 2 bases and J lost 2 bases. This CDR3 comprises 15 residues. CDR1 and CDR2 (germline): SQVTM, ANQGSEA. The CDR3 region has the DNA TGCAGCGTTGAACCTATAGCGGGACCCACAGATACGCAGTATTTT. Translating gives CSVEPIAGPTDTQYF.

The chain links TRBV10-3 to TRBJ2-7; 10 bases align to TRBD2. The CDR3 contains 15 residues. V lost 5 bases, J lost 5 bases, and 9 bases stayed unmatched. CDR1 and CDR2 (germline): ENHRY, SYGVKD. This chain's CDR3 is CAISLRSSGSHEQYF. The DNA of the CDR3 is TGTGCCATCAGTCTCAGGTCTAGCGGGAGCCACGAGCAGTACTTC.

There are many counts of this clonotype. The chain carries TRBV20-1 and TRBJ2-1; 8 positions agree with TRBD2. From germline, CDR1 is DFQATT and CDR2 SNEGSKA (reference sequence). The V gene end was trimmed by 6 bases and the J gene end by 1 base; junction bases not matched to a gene: 5. The CDR3 extends over 14 amino acids. This CDR3 is CSANLAGSYNEQFF. The CDR3 DNA sequence: TGCAGTGCAAATTTAGCGGGATCCTACAATGAGCAGTTCTTC.

In this sample, this clonotype turned up many times. The V gene is TRBV12-3 or TRBV12-4, the J gene TRBJ2-1, with 7 bases aligning to TRBD2. V shed 5 bases, J shed 0 bases, and the junction held 10 bases outside the gene matches. CDR3 length equals 17 residues. CDR3 in amino acids: CASSPRGGAGSYNEQFF. CDR3 in DNA: TGTGCCAGCAGTCCTAGGGGAGGGGCTGGCTCCTACAATGAGCAGTTCTTC.

This clonotype was recorded many times. V and J are TRBV5-5 and TRBJ2-7, with unresolved D. Germline CDR1 SGHKS, CDR2 YYEKEE (reference sequence). V gave up 4 bases and J gave up 1 base, with 12 bases separating them. CDR3 length: 14 amino acids. CDR3 residues: CASSLITPSYEQYF. CDR3 in DNA: TGTGCCAGCAGCCTTATAACTCCATCCTACGAGCAGTACTTC.